What follows describes a single TCR beta chain. This receptor's antigen is unknown. The input lacks base qualities; no much larger clone sits a single base away. The CDR3 measures 17 amino acids from cysteine to phenylalanine. The DNA shown is the 51-base CDR3, in frame from base 1. Compared with germline, V lacks 6 bases and J lacks 1 base; bases without a gene match: 14. CDR1 MDHEN and CDR2 SYDVKM were looked up in the germline V gene. Using the deep immunoSEQ assay, TCR CDR3 regions were amplified from genomic DNA by multiplex PCR. Extracted genomic DNA from each cell subset was distributed evenly across all wells of several immunoSEQ 96-well plates, and each plate was treated as a replicate. For sorted subsets, about 210 ng of genomic DNA, equivalent to 30,000 or so T cell genomes, went into each replicate PCR. Purified libraries were quantified with a Qubit 3.0 fluorometer, sized on a Bioanalyzer 2100, and re-quantified with the KAPA Library Quantification kit. A separate single-read 150-cycle Illumina NextSeq 550 flow cell was used to sequence each immunoSEQ 96-well plate. In the original analysis: Because only junctional sequences without quality scores were contained in the immunoSEQ output, filtering matching that applied to full-length reads could not be performed. Sequences were annotated with PyIR, a Python wrapper for IgBLAST v1.9, and V/J genes and CDR3 were assigned using IMGT germline references. Reads were removed for weak V/J assignments (E-value above 1e-6), missing CDR3, stop codons, out-of-frame junctions, or ambiguous translated residues. V3J clonotypes were defined as sequences sharing the same inferred V gene, J gene, and CDR3 amino acid sequence. To compute the percentage overlap between repertoires, the number of shared unique clonotypes was divided by the size of the smaller repertoire. Richness of each repertoire was evaluated using RTK rarefaction, the Chao1 estimator, and Recon v2.1 estimates of unobserved clonotypes. Generation probabilities were computed with OLGA for all TCRbeta clonotypes obtained by the gDNA method from several donors. This immuneACCESS table, as held by TCRdb, lists in-frame sequences with V and J called but not all clones. Of the missing ones, under half trace to an unresolved V gene in checked studies; the others have no known cause. That table furnishes V, J and clone size, whereas the DNA furnished D and trimming. The table for this sample lists 2 million to 2.5 million clones; approximately 94% of them were counted only once. The top ten constitute less than 0.15% of the sample.

The source of the sample is a study of shared clonotypes between healthy human individuals (dated by TCRdb to the early 2020s). Regarding the study in general: Three men and a couple of women, aged 18 to 49 years, made up the cohort. To increase sequencing depth and limit assay-specific biases, different laboratories used diverse techniques to prepare libraries and sequence TCR repertoires. Blood TCR repertoires of several healthy adults were deeply sequenced to estimate repertoire size and the extent of clonotype sharing between individuals. Per donor, three plates each were used for CD4 naive and CD4 memory, two for CD8 naive, and one for CD8 memory. Per donor, leukapheresis produced somewhere between about 0.9 and 9 billion PBMCs. Points the paper makes about the study in general: Sampling was limited to blood, and TCR repertoires in tissue likely differ from TCR repertoires in blood. Compared with non-shared clonotypes, clonotypes shared by all four sorted-subset donors had higher generation probabilities. Larger estimated clonotype richness was generally found for naive subsets than for memory subsets. When four donors were compared, the shared fraction of clonotypes was 5% to 6.5% for naive CD4, over 3% for naive CD8, 2% to 2.5% for memory CD4, and 0.35% to 0.4% for memory CD8. Based on pairwise subsampling, the degree of clonotype sharing among donors was expected to be affected by sequencing depth. Rarefaction of sorted-subset datasets indicated incomplete sequencing despite the large sequencing depth. Because the study included only a small number of donors, the genetic and exposure-history diversity represented was limited.

The donors were healthy, HIV-negative adults with no recently reported acute infections or vaccinations. Every donor was a Caucasian adult residing in Nashville, Tennessee, USA. Magnetic negative selection was used to enrich CD4+ T cells, after which naive cells were positively selected on CD45RA and the negative fraction became the memory subset. Blood was obtained by leukapheresis, after which PBMCs were separated by Ficoll-Histopaque density gradient centrifugation and cryopreserved in liquid nitrogen vapor phase. Analytical flow cytometry was used to check the purity and quantity of each magnetically sorted T cell population. Genomic DNA was isolated from every sorted fraction and measured by UV absorbance on a Nanodrop 2000c.

The TCR originated in a man between 18 and 29 years old in good health. The sequenced material came from naive CD4+ T cells sorted from blood. The meaning of the sample's cell subset or site label: CD45RA+ positively selected. The V and J segments used are TRBV28 and TRBJ1-2; 7 junctional bases match TRBD1. The DNA reads as follows: TGTGCCAGCAGCAAACCGGGACAGAGTCTTTATAACTATGGCTACACCTTC. It encodes CASSKPGQSLYNYGYTF.